This TCR beta chain was sequenced for a study of siplizumab effects on memory and regulatory T cells. The assay covered some 100,000 TCR templates per sample. Some clones are missing from TCRdb's copy, which holds only in-frame ones; the method was immunoSEQ multiplex PCR. Of roughly 100,000 clones in the sample, 80% to 95% were seen once. Findings and limits, study-wide: Alloreactive CD4+ clones that could be mapped were on average approximately 69% Treg-derived with siplizumab, against more than 25% in controls. Most alloreactive clones went unmapped to unstimulated subsets; only a minor fraction mapped. Alloreactive sequences whose origin lay in unstimulated CD4+ memory cells were significantly reduced by siplizumab.

This CDR3 is 15 amino acids long. The V gene lost 0 bases and the J gene lost 6 bases, with 16 bases spanning the gap. Germline CDR1 is SGHNT and CDR2 is YYREEE (reference sequence). Points on this clone: The antigen is unknown.

The sample was CD4+ T cells sorted from blood. This clonotype was sampled from a human donor in good health. The chain joins TRBV5-4 to TRBJ2-7, with D possibly being TRBD2 (6 bases). The CDR3 region has the DNA TGTGCCAGCAGCTTGGAGGGAGGACGATGGGGCGAGCAGTACTTC. This translates into CASSLEGGRWGEQYF.